This TCR beta chain was retrieved from a study of T cells after yellow fever vaccination. By 5'RACE template switching, TCR cDNA was produced, with a universal primer site and UMIs added in the process. TCRdb re-called the 5' RACE reads through MiXCR, storing one row per CDR3 protein. The sample includes hundreds of thousands of distinct CDR3 sequences, about 12% of them seen just once. V was clipped by 5 bases and J by 5 bases; unmatched bases: 2. CDR3 length: 13 residues. Germline CDR1 DFQATT, CDR2 SNEGSKA (reference sequence). V is TRBV20-1 and J is TRBJ2-2; 10 bases fit TRBD2. The source is a man aged 25-45 years who received the YFV17D yellow fever vaccine. Sequencing was performed on PBMCs, taken on the day of the yellow fever booster vaccination. CDR3 residues: CSAASGSTGELFF. Here the CDR3 DNA reads TGCAGTGCTGCTAGCGGGAGTACCGGGGAGCTGTTTTTT.